The clone carrying this T cell receptor (beta chain) was observed at least ten times. Its target is not known. The V gene end was trimmed by 5 bases and the J gene end by 6 bases; junction bases not matched to a gene: 6. The CDR3 sequence is 16 residues long. Germline loops: CDR1 SGHAT, CDR2 FQNNGV. The data are from a study of T cells in Graves' hyperthyroidism and ophthalmopathy. Study findings and constraints: Blood shared most expanded thyroid clonotypes above 0.001.

It was RNA transcripts that yielded the amplified TCR beta CDR3 regions. With the HTBI primer set, the TCR CDR3 went through a first round of RT-PCR. In TCRdb, the multiplex PCR reads were re-called with MiXCR into one record per CDR3 protein. The data contain approximately 520,000 distinct CDR3 sequences, around 21% of them singletons. Stable Graves' hyperthyroidism denoted no ophthalmopathy progression over 18 months. The hyperthyroidism patients had all been newly diagnosed, and their disease duration was under 2 months. Their ages ranged from 18 to 65 years. Investigators excluded patients with uncontrolled infection, other autoimmune disease, pregnancy or lactation.

The sample taken for sequencing was blood. J is TRBJ2-2 and V is TRBV11-2; TRBD2 matches 13 bases. This clonotype was obtained from a man younger than 30 with Graves' hyperthyroidism. The CDR3 nucleotides read TGTGCCAGCAGCCTAACTAGCGGGGGGGCCGCCGGGGAGCTGTTTTTT. Its translation is CASSLTSGGAAGELFF.